Listed below are T cell receptor beta chains from one sample, sequenced in a study of control samples from healthy donors and cancer patients. Here immunoSEQ multiplex PCR was the method, and the copy in TCRdb shows in-frame clones only, minus some. The sample contains 17,000 or so clones, around 84% of which appear only once. Material: PBMCs. Source of these receptors: a woman aged 70-85 years with colorectal cancer. Both conserved end residues are part of each CDR3. D genes are given only for firm matches. Clone size, where shown, is once, few, many, or a class for clones that have expanded.

>-|TRBJ2-3|TRBV9|-
CASSQGFTDTQYF
TGTGCCAGCAGCCAGGGGTTCACAGATACGCAGTATTTT
>-|TRBJ2-3|TRBV19|-
CASSTRALSTDTQYF
TGTGCCAGTAGTACCAGGGCTCTTAGCACAGATACGCAGTATTTT
>-|TRBJ2-7|TRBV10-3|-
CAISERRSGGSSSYEQYF
TGTGCCATCAGTGAGAGGAGGTCGGGGGGCTCAAGCTCCTACGAGCAGTACTTC
>-|TRBJ2-7|TRBV9|-
CASSVGGSPLSYEQYF
TGTGCCAGCAGCGTAGGGGGTAGCCCCCTTTCCTACGAGCAGTACTTC
>-|TRBJ1-1|TRBV18|TRBD1
CASSPGQQNTEAFF
TGTGCCAGCTCACCGGGACAGCAGAACACTGAAGCTTTCTTT
>-|TRBJ2-3|TRBV4-3|TRBD2
CASSQTSGSGTDTQYF
TGCGCCAGCAGCCAGACTAGCGGGAGTGGCACAGATACGCAGTATTTT
>-|TRBJ1-5|TRBV6-5|TRBD1
CASSPDRGNQPQHF
TGTGCCAGCAGTCCGGACAGGGGAAATCAGCCCCAGCATTTT
>-|TRBJ1-1|TRBV11-3|TRBD1
CASSLAGTGTEAFF
TGTGCCAGCAGCTTAGCCGGGACAGGGACCGAAGCTTTCTTT
>-|TRBJ2-1|TRBV11-3|-
CASSLGGFGGASYNEQFF
TGTGCCAGCAGCTTAGGAGGTTTTGGCGGGGCCTCCTACAATGAGCAGTTCTTC
>-|TRBJ1-3|TRBV4-3|-
CASSHSGNTIYF
TGCGCCAGCAGCCATTCTGGAAACACCATATATTTT
>-|TRBJ2-5|TRBV2|-
CASNKNRDVQETQYF
TGTGCCAGCAACAAAAACCGGGACGTCCAAGAGACCCAGTACTTC
>-|TRBJ2-7|TRBV7-9|TRBD1
CASSSGQGFGEQYF
TGTGCCAGCAGCTCGGGACAGGGTTTCGGGGAGCAGTACTTC
>-|TRBJ2-5|TRBV24-1|-
CATSDLQGWETQYF
TGTGCCACCAGTGATTTGCAGGGTTGGGAGACCCAGTACTTC
>-|TRBJ1-4|TRBV19|TRBD1
CASRGTGVDEKLFF
TGTGCCAGTAGGGGTACAGGGGTCGATGAAAAACTGTTTTTT
>-|TRBJ1-2|TRBV7-2|-
CASSLATPGAGYTF
TGTGCCAGCAGCTTAGCAACCCCGGGGGCTGGCTACACCTTC
>-|TRBJ2-5|TRBV19|-
CASSPWSSGGQETQYF
TGTGCCAGTAGCCCCTGGTCCAGCGGAGGACAAGAGACCCAGTACTTC
>-|TRBJ1-3|TRBV5-1|-
CASSLEMGARNTIYF
TGCGCCAGCAGCTTGGAGATGGGGGCGCGAAACACCATATATTTT
>-|TRBJ2-7|TRBV6-6|-
CASSYSSDSFYEQYF
TGTGCCAGCAGTTACTCGTCCGACTCCTTCTACGAGCAGTACTTC
>-|TRBJ1-2|TRBV5-4|TRBD1
CASSLGQGIGYTF
TGTGCCAGCAGCTTGGGACAGGGGATTGGCTACACCTTC
>once|TRBJ1-6|TRBV6-2/TRBV6-3|TRBD1
CASSYVRGLSNSPLHF
TGTGCCAGCAGTTACGTCAGGGGGCTTTCTAATTCACCCCTCCACTTT
>-|TRBJ1-5|TRBV6-2/TRBV6-3|TRBD1
CASSYRTGTFNQPQHF
TGTGCCAGCAGTTACCGGACAGGGACCTTCAATCAGCCCCAGCATTTT
>-|TRBJ2-7|TRBV5-1|-
CASSGGPSYEQYF
TGCGCCAGCAGCGGGGGGCCCTCCTACGAGCAGTACTTC
>-|TRBJ2-7|TRBV6-4|-
CASSRDISYEQYF
TGTGCCAGCAGTAGGGACATCTCCTACGAGCAGTACTTC
>few|TRBJ2-1|TRBV3-1/TRBV3-2|-
CASSQDWGSNEQFF
TGTGCCAGCAGCCAAGACTGGGGTTCCAATGAGCAGTTCTTC
>-|TRBJ2-6|TRBV5-1|TRBD2
CASSLGLDSSGANVLTF
TGCGCCAGCAGCCTGGGACTAGATTCCTCTGGGGCCAACGTCCTGACTTTC
>-|TRBJ2-2|TRBV7-3|TRBD2
CASSLIGLAGGTGELFF
TGTGCCAGCAGCTTAATTGGACTAGCGGGAGGCACCGGGGAGCTGTTTTTT
>-|TRBJ2-7|TRBV7-2|TRBD2
CASSTSGSYEQYF
TGTGCCAGCAGCACTAGCGGGAGCTACGAGCAGTACTTC
>few|TRBJ1-2|TRBV12-3/TRBV12-4|-
CASSRGLGGYTF
TGTGCCAGCAGTCGGGGTTTGGGTGGCTACACCTTC
>-|TRBJ1-1|TRBV11-2|-
CASSLGDFGTVNTEAFF
TGTGCCAGCAGCTTAGGGGATTTCGGGACGGTGAACACTGAAGCTTTCTTT
>-|TRBJ2-1|TRBV18|-
CATLERTGTYNEQFF
TGTGCCACCCTCGAGAGGACGGGCACCTACAATGAGCAGTTCTTC
>-|TRBJ2-7|TRBV20-1|-
CSAGHPYEQYF
TGCAGTGCTGGCCACCCCTACGAGCAGTACTTC
>-|TRBJ2-1|TRBV21-1|-
CASSFGLAAGQFF
TGTGCCAGCAGCTTCGGACTAGCGGCGGGGCAGTTCTTC
>-|TRBJ2-7|TRBV6-2/TRBV6-3|TRBD2
CASSSPGLAGPPYEQYF
TGTGCCAGCAGTTCCCCTGGACTAGCGGGGCCCCCCTACGAGCAGTACTTC
>-|TRBJ1-3|TRBV11-3|-
CASSLTGLTGNTIYF
TGTGCCAGCAGCTTAACCGGGCTTACGGGAAACACCATATATTTT
>-|TRBJ2-2|TRBV6-5|-
CASSRIISGGELFF
TGTGCCAGCAGTCGAATCATTTCCGGCGGGGAGCTGTTTTTT
>-|TRBJ1-3|TRBV10-3|-
CAITQGLSGNTIYF
TGTGCCATCACACAGGGACTTTCTGGAAACACCATATATTTT
>once|TRBJ1-5|TRBV3-1/TRBV3-2|-
CASSQPPINQPQHF
TGTGCCAGCAGCCAACCGCCGATTAATCAGCCCCAGCATTTT
>-|TRBJ1-5|TRBV5-6|TRBD1
CASTLFGTDSNQPQHF
TGTGCCAGCACCTTGTTCGGGACAGATAGCAATCAGCCCCAGCATTTT
>-|TRBJ2-1|TRBV2|TRBD2
CASTQRGVYNEQFF
TGTGCCAGCACGCAGCGGGGGGTCTACAATGAGCAGTTCTTC
>-|TRBJ2-1|TRBV4-3|-
CASSHLRSYNEQFF
TGCGCCAGCAGCCACCTCCGGTCCTACAATGAGCAGTTCTTC
>-|TRBJ1-3|TRBV15|-
CATSRGTASSGNTIYF
TGTGCCACCAGCAGAGGAACGGCGAGCTCTGGAAACACCATATATTTT
>-|TRBJ1-5|TRBV4-3|TRBD1
CASSQGTGAYQPQHF
TGCGCCAGCAGCCAAGGGACAGGGGCATATCAGCCCCAGCATTTT
>-|TRBJ2-1|TRBV5-5|TRBD1
CASSSGTGGHNEQFF
TGTGCCAGCAGCTCGGGGACAGGGGGCCACAATGAGCAGTTCTTC
>-|TRBJ2-1|TRBV19|-
CASSPRGDSYNEQFF
TGTGCCAGTAGTCCCCGAGGGGATAGCTACAATGAGCAGTTCTTC